This T cell receptor beta chain was captured in a study of T cells after yellow fever vaccination. Looked up from germline, CDR1 is SGHAT and CDR2 is FQNNGV. CDR3 size: 16 residues. Trimming pared 2 bases from V and 2 bases from J, leaving 15 bases between. Whole-study findings and limits: Primary-vaccination clones mostly resurfaced post-booster (about 96% CD4, roughly 90% CD8).

This clonotype was observed many times. What it recognizes is unknown. A process of 5'RACE template switching, which added a universal primer site and UMIs, was used to make TCR cDNA. TCRdb reanalysed the 5' RACE reads using MiXCR and keeps one entry per CDR3 protein. The table has about 29,000 distinct CDR3 sequences, about 5% seen once; the top ten hold 35% to 45%. This specimen consisted of CD8+ T cells sorted from PBMCs, obtained 10 days after the yellow fever booster vaccination. The chain is built from TRBV11-2 and TRBJ2-5; D remains unclear. This sequence was found in a young man who received the YFV17D yellow fever vaccine. The CDR3 DNA is TGTGCCAGCAGCTTAATCGCTGGCGGTTATCAAGAGACCCAGTACTTC. Translation gives CASSLIAGGYQETQYF.